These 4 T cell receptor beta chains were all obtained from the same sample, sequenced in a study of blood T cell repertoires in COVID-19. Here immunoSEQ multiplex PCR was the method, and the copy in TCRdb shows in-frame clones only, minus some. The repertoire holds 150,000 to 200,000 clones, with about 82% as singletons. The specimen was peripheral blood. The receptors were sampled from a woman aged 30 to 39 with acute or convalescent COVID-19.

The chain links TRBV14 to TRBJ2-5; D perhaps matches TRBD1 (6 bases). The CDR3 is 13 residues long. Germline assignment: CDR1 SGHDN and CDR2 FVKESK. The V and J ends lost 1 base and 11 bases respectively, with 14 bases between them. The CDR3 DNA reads TGTGCCAGCAGCCAAGCCGAAAGGGGGACGCAGTACTTC. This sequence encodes CASSQAERGTQYF.

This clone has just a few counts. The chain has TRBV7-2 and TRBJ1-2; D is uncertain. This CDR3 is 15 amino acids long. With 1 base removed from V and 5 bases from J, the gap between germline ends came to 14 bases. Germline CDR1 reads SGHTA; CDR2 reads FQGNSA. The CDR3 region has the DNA TGTGCCAGCAGCTTAGGTGAGCGAACCCGGTATGGCTACACCTTC. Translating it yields CASSLGERTRYGYTF.

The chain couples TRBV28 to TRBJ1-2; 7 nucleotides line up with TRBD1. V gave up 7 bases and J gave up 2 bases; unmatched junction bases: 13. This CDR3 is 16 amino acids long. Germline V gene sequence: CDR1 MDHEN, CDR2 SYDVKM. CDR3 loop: CASTPVVGTVNYGYTF. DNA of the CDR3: TGTGCCAGCACTCCAGTGGTGGGGACAGTCAACTATGGCTACACCTTC.

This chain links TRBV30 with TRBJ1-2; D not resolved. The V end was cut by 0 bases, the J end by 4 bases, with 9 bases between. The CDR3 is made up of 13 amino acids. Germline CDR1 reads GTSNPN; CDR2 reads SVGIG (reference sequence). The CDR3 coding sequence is TGTGCCTGGAGTGTCGGGAATTTCTATGGCTACACCTTC. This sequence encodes CAWSVGNFYGYTF.